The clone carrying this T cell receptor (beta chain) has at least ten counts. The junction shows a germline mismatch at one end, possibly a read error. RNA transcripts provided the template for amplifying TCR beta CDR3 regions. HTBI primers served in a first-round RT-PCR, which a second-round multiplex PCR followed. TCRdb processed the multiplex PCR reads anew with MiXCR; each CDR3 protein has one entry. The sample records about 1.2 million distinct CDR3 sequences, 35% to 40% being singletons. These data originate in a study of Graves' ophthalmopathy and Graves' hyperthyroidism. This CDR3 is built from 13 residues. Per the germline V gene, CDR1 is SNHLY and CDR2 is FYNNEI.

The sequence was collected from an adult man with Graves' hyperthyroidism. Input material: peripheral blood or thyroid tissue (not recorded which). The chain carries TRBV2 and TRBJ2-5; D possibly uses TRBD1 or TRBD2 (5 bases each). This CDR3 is CASREGTSVTQYF. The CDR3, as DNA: TGTGCCAGCAGAGAAGGGACCTCCGTGACCCAGTACTTC.